This T cell receptor (beta chain) was sequenced for a study of blood T cell repertoires in COVID-19. Study details: Sites across the United States, Italy and Spain contributed samples from acute and convalescent COVID-19.

Authors' data handling: Amplification with reference gene primers provided the estimates of nucleated cell counts. The table came from immunoSEQ multiplex PCR; TCRdb's copy has only in-frame clones and leaves some out. That table supplies the V and J calls and clone size; D and trimming were determined from the DNA. The sample consists of 180,000 or so clones, more than 80% of them appearing once. Trimming took 0 bases from V and 5 from J, leaving 7 bases between them. CDR3 length: 14 residues. From germline, CDR1 is SGHAT and CDR2 FQNNGV. This clone was seen only a few times. The sample was peripheral blood. The rearrangement joins TRBV11-2 to TRBJ2-2; TRBD2 is a possible D gene (5 bases). This sequence originates from a woman in her sixties or seventies with acute or convalescent COVID-19. CDR3: CASSLDGETGELFF. CDR3 coding DNA: TGTGCCAGCAGCTTAGATGGGGAGACCGGGGAGCTGTTTTTT.